The 10 T cell receptor beta chains below were found in one sample sequenced in a study of T cell changes during pregnancy in multiple sclerosis. Profiled with immunoSEQ multiplex PCR; TCRdb holds only in-frame clones, not every one. The table lists 38,000 or so clones, around 90% of them singletons, with 0.5% to 0.85% in the top ten. The material was CD4+ T cells from peripheral blood mononuclear cells, obtained in the second trimester of pregnancy. Receptors originate from a female donor in good health, enrolled as a control in a pregnancy study.

This rearrangement joins TRBV7-8 to TRBJ1-1; TRBD1 might be the D (6 bases). Germline V CDR1 and CDR2: SGHVS, FQNEAQ. The CDR3 spans 17 residues. V was trimmed by 0 bases and J by 5 bases, leaving 19 bases between them. CDR3 amino acids: CASSLAPGRGPRTEAFF. The CDR3 region has the DNA TGTGCCAGCAGCTTAGCGCCTGGCAGGGGCCCGAGGACTGAAGCTTTCTTT.

The chain employs TRBV28 and TRBJ2-7; TRBD1 matches at 9 bases. CDR1 is MDHEN and CDR2 is SYDVKM in the germline V gene. The CDR3 runs 15 residues. With V trimmed by 6 bases and J by 3 bases, 9 bases remained unmatched. In DNA, the CDR3 is TGTGCCAGCAGAACCGGGACAGGGCCTTACTACGAGCAGTACTTC. Its protein is CASRTGTGPYYEQYF.

The chain carries TRBV18 and TRBJ1-3, with D hard to call. The CDR3 is 15 amino acids. Trimming removed 2 bases from V and 0 bases from J, with 8 bases in between. CDR1 KGHSH and CDR2 LQKENI come from the germline V gene. The CDR3 protein is CASSPSGSSGNTIYF. The CDR3 coding sequence is TGTGCCAGCTCACCAAGTGGCAGCTCTGGAAACACCATATATTTT.

The chain recombines TRBV28 with TRBJ1-3; 7 positions match TRBD1. The CDR3 runs to 16 residues. Per germline, CDR1 MDHEN and CDR2 SYDVKM. Trimming cost V 5 bases and J 0 bases; bases outside gene matches: 7. CDR3 DNA: TGTGCCAGCAGTGGACAGGCCGAATTCTCTGGAAACACCATATATTTT. Its protein product is CASSGQAEFSGNTIYF.

This chain links TRBV7-2 with TRBJ1-2; D might be TRBD1 (6 bases). The CDR3 is 15 amino acids. Trimming removed 6 bases at V and 4 bases at J, with 18 bases between. CDR1 and CDR2 from the germline V gene are SGHTA and FQGNSA. CDR3: CASRTGGGASYGYTF. In DNA form, the CDR3 reads TGTGCCAGCAGAACGGGTGGGGGGGCGAGCTATGGCTACACCTTC.

The chain joins TRBV5-3 to TRBJ1-6, with unresolved D. Being an ORF, TRBV5-3 has a function that is uncertain. The CDR3 runs to 15 residues. Between the trimmed V and J ends, which lost 0 bases and 5 bases, there was a span of 9 bases. CDR3 nucleotide sequence: TGTGCCAGAAGCTTGGTTAACAGAGATAATTCACCCCTCCACTTT. This encodes CARSLVNRDNSPLHF.

The rearrangement links TRBV6-6 to TRBJ2-5; possibly TRBD1 for D (5 bases). The J call is uncertain, as TRBJ2-7 better fits the DNA end. The CDR3 is made up of 15 amino acids. Germline CDR1 is MNHNY and CDR2 is SVGAGI (reference sequence). The CDR3 region is CASSYGAASTYEQYF. Written as DNA, the CDR3 is TGTGCCAGCAGTTACGGGGCGGCCAGCACCTACGAGCAGTACTTC.

The V and J genes are TRBV5-6 and TRBJ1-4, with 9 nucleotides matching TRBD1. The CDR3 contains 15 residues. The germline V gene has CDR1 SGHDT and CDR2 YYEEEE. Unmatched junction bases numbered 8, after V lost 3 bases and J lost 8 bases. The CDR3 loop reads CASSYPGQGREKLFF. The CDR3 DNA reads TGTGCCAGCAGCTACCCGGGACAGGGTAGGGAAAAACTGTTTTTT.

The V and J genes are TRBV2 and TRBJ2-5; D remains ambiguous. Between the trimmed V and J ends, which lost 8 bases and 1 base, there was a span of 14 bases. CDR3 length: 14 residues. CDR1 is SNHLY and CDR2 is FYNNEI in the germline V gene. The CDR3 sequence is CASHVQKFQETQYF. The CDR3 DNA is TGTGCCAGCCACGTCCAGAAGTTCCAAGAGACCCAGTACTTC.

The chain is built from TRBV28 and TRBJ1-1; 7 positions agree with TRBD1. Unmatched junction bases numbered 3, after V lost 5 bases and J lost 3 bases. Germline V gene sequence: CDR1 MDHEN, CDR2 SYDVKM. The CDR3 length is 13 residues. The CDR3 is CASSLGTDTEAFF. The CDR3 nucleotides read TGTGCCAGCAGTCTCGGGACAGACACTGAAGCTTTCTTT.